The rows below give T cell receptor beta chains drawn from one sample of a study of T-cell memory formation after mild COVID-19. MiXCR was run by TCRdb on the 5' RACE reads, yielding one entry per CDR3 protein. This table has about 200,000 distinct CDR3 sequences, just over 9.5% appearing once. Sequenced: PBMCs or a T cell subset sorted from them (not recorded which). These receptors were collected from a man aged 18 to 29 who had mild COVID-19 (a few samples of this study predate the infection). Cell type and time point are not known. Each CDR3 is given with its conserved first and last residue. A D gene is named only where the DNA matches it firmly. Size is stated for part of the rows, as once, few or many counts, or as a class when the clone is expanded.

d_call: -
clone_size: many
j_call: TRBJ2-3
v_call: TRBV5-1
cdr3_aa: CASSLAIHSDPATDTQYF
cdr3_nt: TGCGCCAGCAGCTTGGCCATTCACTCCGACCCAGCCACAGATACGCAGTATTTT

d_call: TRBD1
clone_size: many
j_call: TRBJ1-1
v_call: TRBV5-1
cdr3_aa: CASSVQGGDTEAFF
cdr3_nt: TGCGCCAGCAGCGTACAGGGGGGTGACACTGAAGCTTTCTTT

d_call: -
clone_size: -
j_call: TRBJ1-1
v_call: TRBV2
cdr3_aa: CASSVLEGTEAFF
cdr3_nt: TGTGCCAGCAGTGTGCTTGAAGGCACTGAAGCTTTCTTT

d_call: -
clone_size: few
j_call: TRBJ2-3
v_call: TRBV7-2
cdr3_aa: CASSPRTDTQYF
cdr3_nt: TGTGCCAGCAGCCCCCGCACAGATACGCAGTATTTT

d_call: -
clone_size: -
j_call: TRBJ2-7
v_call: TRBV19
cdr3_aa: CASSLSLNSYEQYF
cdr3_nt: TGTGCCAGTAGTCTCAGCCTGAACTCCTACGAGCAGTACTTC

d_call: -
clone_size: few
j_call: TRBJ1-2
v_call: TRBV5-4
cdr3_aa: CASSLGQPYGYTF
cdr3_nt: TGTGCCAGCAGCTTGGGACAGCCCTATGGCTACACCTTC

d_call: -
clone_size: few
j_call: TRBJ2-3
v_call: TRBV7-2
cdr3_aa: CASSEQETYTQYF
cdr3_nt: TGTGCCAGCAGCGAACAGGAGACTTATACGCAGTATTTT

d_call: TRBD1
clone_size: many
j_call: TRBJ2-4
v_call: TRBV7-8
cdr3_aa: CASSLGFLTRQGAKNIQYF
cdr3_nt: TGTGCCAGCAGCTTAGGATTTCTGACGCGACAGGGGGCCAAAAACATTCAGTACTTC

d_call: TRBD1
clone_size: -
j_call: TRBJ1-5
v_call: TRBV7-9
cdr3_aa: CASSPGTARNQPQHF
cdr3_nt: TGTGCCAGCAGCCCCGGGACAGCTCGCAATCAGCCCCAGCATTTT

d_call: TRBD2
clone_size: few
j_call: TRBJ2-5
v_call: TRBV5-4
cdr3_aa: CASSLAGEGRETQYF
cdr3_nt: TGTGCCAGCAGCTTGGCCGGGGAGGGACGCGAGACCCAGTACTTC

d_call: TRBD1
clone_size: few
j_call: TRBJ2-1
v_call: TRBV7-9
cdr3_aa: CASSSRIRGPASSYNEQFF
cdr3_nt: TGTGCCAGCAGCTCCCGCATCAGGGGGCCGGCGAGCTCCTACAATGAGCAGTTCTTC

d_call: -
clone_size: -
j_call: TRBJ1-1
v_call: TRBV11-1
cdr3_aa: CASSFRGQEDTEAFF
cdr3_nt: TGTGCCAGCAGCTTTAGGGGCCAGGAGGACACTGAAGCTTTCTTT

d_call: -
clone_size: -
j_call: TRBJ2-3
v_call: TRBV19
cdr3_aa: CASSQEEGDTQYF
cdr3_nt: TGTGCCAGTAGTCAGGAGGAGGGGGACACGCAGTATTTT

d_call: TRBD1
clone_size: -
j_call: TRBJ1-1
v_call: TRBV27
cdr3_aa: CASRQGAWDTEAFF
cdr3_nt: TGTGCCAGCAGACAGGGGGCATGGGACACTGAAGCTTTCTTT

d_call: TRBD2
clone_size: many
j_call: TRBJ2-4
v_call: TRBV7-2
cdr3_aa: CASSPGGGNIQYF
cdr3_nt: TGTGCCAGCAGCCCGGGAGGGGGAAACATTCAGTACTTC

d_call: -
clone_size: many
j_call: TRBJ1-4
v_call: TRBV5-5
cdr3_aa: CASSLTAGIYEKLFF
cdr3_nt: TGTGCCAGCAGCTTGACGGCAGGGATCTATGAAAAACTGTTTTTT

d_call: -
clone_size: -
j_call: TRBJ2-3
v_call: TRBV3-1
cdr3_aa: CASSIKRGTLPDTQYF
cdr3_nt: TGTGCCAGCAGCATAAAACGGGGTACCCTCCCAGATACGCAGTATTTT

d_call: -
clone_size: -
j_call: TRBJ1-1
v_call: TRBV18
cdr3_aa: CASSPSANTEAFF
cdr3_nt: TGTGCCAGCTCACCGAGCGCGAACACTGAAGCTTTCTTT

d_call: -
clone_size: -
j_call: TRBJ1-1
v_call: TRBV7-3
cdr3_aa: CASSTGPGQAFF
cdr3_nt: TGTGCCAGCAGCACGGGGCCAGGGCAAGCTTTCTTT

d_call: -
clone_size: many
j_call: TRBJ1-6
v_call: TRBV5-1
cdr3_aa: CASSLRGANHNSPLHF
cdr3_nt: TGCGCCAGCAGCTTGAGAGGGGCCAATCATAATTCACCCCTCCACTTT

d_call: -
clone_size: few
j_call: TRBJ1-3
v_call: TRBV7-2
cdr3_aa: CASSLDTGSGNTIYF
cdr3_nt: TGTGCCAGCAGCTTAGATACGGGTAGTGGAAACACCATATATTTT

d_call: TRBD1
clone_size: -
j_call: TRBJ2-5
v_call: TRBV4-3
cdr3_aa: CASSHTTGEQETQYF
cdr3_nt: TGCGCCAGCAGCCATACGACAGGGGAACAAGAGACCCAGTACTTC

d_call: -
clone_size: few
j_call: TRBJ1-5
v_call: TRBV6-2/TRBV6-3
cdr3_aa: CASSYFWGRLGNQPQHF
cdr3_nt: TGTGCCAGCAGTTACTTCTGGGGGCGCCTTGGCAATCAGCCCCAGCATTTT

d_call: -
clone_size: many
j_call: TRBJ2-7
v_call: TRBV11-2
cdr3_aa: CASSLSGVQGPKSYF
cdr3_nt: TGTGCCAGCAGCTTAAGCGGAGTTCAGGGACCCAAGTCGTACTTC

d_call: TRBD1
clone_size: -
j_call: TRBJ1-3
v_call: TRBV7-3
cdr3_aa: CASSRGQGDTIYF
cdr3_nt: TGTGCCAGCAGCCGTGGACAGGGTGACACCATATATTTT

d_call: -
clone_size: -
j_call: TRBJ1-6
v_call: TRBV5-1
cdr3_aa: CASSLSFQGLGSPLHF
cdr3_nt: TGCGCCAGCAGCCTCTCCTTTCAGGGTCTGGGTTCACCCCTCCACTTT

d_call: -
clone_size: -
j_call: TRBJ2-7
v_call: TRBV7-9
cdr3_aa: CASSLSLTFTYEQYF
cdr3_nt: TGTGCCAGCAGCTTATCCCTGACATTTACCTACGAGCAGTACTTC

d_call: TRBD1
clone_size: few
j_call: TRBJ1-6
v_call: TRBV5-1
cdr3_aa: CASSMGQGVSPLHF
cdr3_nt: TGCGCCAGCAGCATGGGACAGGGAGTTTCACCCCTCCACTTT

d_call: TRBD1
clone_size: many
j_call: TRBJ1-1
v_call: TRBV12-5
cdr3_aa: CASGGNRGPEAFF
cdr3_nt: TGTGCTAGTGGCGGGAACAGGGGACCTGAAGCTTTCTTT

d_call: -
clone_size: few
j_call: TRBJ1-1
v_call: TRBV20-1
cdr3_aa: CSARDGNRGTEAFF
cdr3_nt: TGCAGTGCTAGAGATGGAAATCGCGGCACTGAAGCTTTCTTT

d_call: -
clone_size: -
j_call: TRBJ1-1
v_call: TRBV20-1
cdr3_aa: CSAASGNSGTEAFF
cdr3_nt: TGCAGTGCTGCAAGCGGCAACTCGGGGACTGAAGCTTTCTTT

d_call: TRBD1
clone_size: many
j_call: TRBJ1-5
v_call: TRBV12-3/TRBV12-4
cdr3_aa: CASSRRGRDQPQHF
cdr3_nt: TGTGCCAGCAGCAGAAGGGGGCGAGACCAGCCCCAGCATTTT

d_call: -
clone_size: -
j_call: TRBJ2-3
v_call: TRBV4-1
cdr3_aa: CASSLGTPGWTDTQYF
cdr3_nt: TGCGCCAGCAGCCTCGGGACACCGGGTTGGACAGATACGCAGTATTTT

d_call: -
clone_size: few
j_call: TRBJ2-2
v_call: TRBV6-2/TRBV6-3
cdr3_aa: CASSLHSGDGELFF
cdr3_nt: TGTGCCAGCAGCCTCCACTCCGGGGACGGGGAGCTGTTTTTT

d_call: -
clone_size: -
j_call: TRBJ1-1
v_call: TRBV25-1
cdr3_aa: CASRANTEAFF
cdr3_nt: TGTGCCAGCAGAGCGAACACTGAAGCTTTCTTT

d_call: -
clone_size: -
j_call: TRBJ2-1
v_call: TRBV9
cdr3_aa: CASSVGDPGVNEQFF
cdr3_nt: TGTGCCAGCAGCGTAGGGGACCCAGGAGTCAATGAGCAGTTCTTC

d_call: -
clone_size: few
j_call: TRBJ1-6
v_call: TRBV2
cdr3_aa: CASRDSNSPLHF
cdr3_nt: TGTGCCAGCAGGGACAGTAATTCACCCCTCCACTTT

d_call: -
clone_size: -
j_call: TRBJ1-1
v_call: TRBV20-1
cdr3_aa: CSATMNTEAFF
cdr3_nt: TGCAGTGCTACTATGAACACTGAAGCTTTCTTT

d_call: -
clone_size: few
j_call: TRBJ1-2
v_call: TRBV28
cdr3_aa: CAILDSTLNYGYTF
cdr3_nt: TGTGCCATTCTCGACAGTACCTTGAACTATGGCTACACCTTC

d_call: TRBD2
clone_size: few
j_call: TRBJ2-2
v_call: TRBV3-1
cdr3_aa: CASRPGGGTDGELFF
cdr3_nt: TGTGCCAGCCGTCCCGGGGGGGGCACCGACGGGGAGCTGTTTTTT

d_call: TRBD1
clone_size: -
j_call: TRBJ1-3
v_call: TRBV12-3/TRBV12-4
cdr3_aa: CASSPSTGFDGNTIYF
cdr3_nt: TGTGCCAGCAGCCCTTCGACAGGGTTCGACGGAAACACCATATATTTT

d_call: -
clone_size: -
j_call: TRBJ2-1
v_call: TRBV3-1
cdr3_aa: CASSRSKRGTIINNEQFF
cdr3_nt: TGTGCCAGCAGCCGATCTAAAAGGGGGACAATCATCAACAATGAGCAGTTCTTC

d_call: TRBD2
clone_size: -
j_call: TRBJ2-1
v_call: TRBV23-1
cdr3_aa: CASSPSGGEDNEQFF
cdr3_nt: TGCGCCAGCAGCCCGAGCGGGGGTGAGGACAATGAGCAGTTCTTC

d_call: -
clone_size: -
j_call: TRBJ1-1
v_call: TRBV20-1
cdr3_aa: CSARDPRRNTEAFF
cdr3_nt: TGCAGTGCTAGAGATCCACGCCGGAACACTGAAGCTTTCTTT

d_call: -
clone_size: -
j_call: TRBJ2-5
v_call: TRBV12-3/TRBV12-4
cdr3_aa: CASSQAGETQYF
cdr3_nt: TGTGCCAGCAGCCAAGCGGGAGAGACCCAGTACTTC

d_call: -
clone_size: few
j_call: TRBJ1-1
v_call: TRBV5-1
cdr3_aa: CASSLMGEGTEAFF
cdr3_nt: TGCGCCAGCAGCTTGATGGGAGAAGGCACTGAAGCTTTCTTT

d_call: TRBD1
clone_size: few
j_call: TRBJ1-4
v_call: TRBV18
cdr3_aa: CASSAGTVLGEKLFF
cdr3_nt: TGTGCCAGCTCAGCCGGGACAGTCCTCGGGGAAAAACTGTTTTTT

d_call: -
clone_size: few
j_call: TRBJ2-2
v_call: TRBV28
cdr3_aa: CASIPGGGPGELFF
cdr3_nt: TGTGCCAGCATCCCGGGAGGGGGCCCCGGGGAGCTGTTTTTT

d_call: TRBD1
clone_size: few
j_call: TRBJ1-6
v_call: TRBV6-5
cdr3_aa: CASSYRGTGDSPLHF
cdr3_nt: TGTGCCAGCAGTTACCGAGGGACAGGGGATTCACCCCTCCACTTT

d_call: -
clone_size: few
j_call: TRBJ1-1
v_call: TRBV7-8
cdr3_aa: CASSFSRQVLARTEAFF
cdr3_nt: TGTGCCAGCAGCTTTTCGAGACAGGTATTAGCCAGGACTGAAGCTTTCTTT

d_call: TRBD1
clone_size: few
j_call: TRBJ2-1
v_call: TRBV7-2
cdr3_aa: CASREQGGSQFF
cdr3_nt: TGTGCCAGCAGAGAACAGGGGGGATCCCAGTTCTTC

d_call: -
clone_size: -
j_call: TRBJ1-4
v_call: TRBV20-1
cdr3_aa: CSASLPSKNEKLFF
cdr3_nt: TGCAGTGCAAGCCTTCCGTCGAAGAATGAAAAACTGTTTTTT

d_call: TRBD2
clone_size: few
j_call: TRBJ2-3
v_call: TRBV25-1
cdr3_aa: CASSVPGGGADTQYF
cdr3_nt: TGTGCCAGCAGTGTTCCCGGGGGGGGCGCTGATACGCAGTATTTT

d_call: TRBD1
clone_size: once
j_call: TRBJ1-1
v_call: TRBV19
cdr3_aa: CASSNRGNTEAFF
cdr3_nt: TGTGCCAGTAGTAACAGGGGGAACACTGAAGCTTTCTTT